This T cell receptor beta chain was observed in a study of CD8+ T cells in alopecia areata. RNA extraction was followed by reverse transcription into cDNA, which acted as the sequencing template. Sequenced by immunoSEQ multiplex PCR; TCRdb stores in-frame clones only, minus some. The repertoire holds just over 150,000 clones, with less than 70% as singletons. Treatment specified: oral pan-JAK inhibitor, 5-10 mg twice daily. This clone occurred a few times. As yet, its antigen is unknown. The germline gene is not matched at one end of the junction; a read error may be the cause. Study results and caveats: Higher clonality than in normal scalp was seen in lesional scalp, especially alopecia totalis/universalis. Possibly as an HLA-related effect, TCR sharing across patients appeared less clear than in mice. Normal skin's resident alphabeta T cells are also sequenced in scalp samples.

The CDR3 length is 13 residues. The V gene's germline CDR1 is SSHAT and CDR2 FNYEAQ (reference sequence). Sequencing used CD4+ T cells sorted from blood, obtained at week 4, from a patient treated with tofacitinib. The TCR sequence derives from a human donor with alopecia areata. The chain recombines TRBV7-7 with TRBJ2-2; the D gene is possibly TRBD1 (5 bases). The chain's CDR3 is CASSSQGNGELFF. DNA for the CDR3: TGTGCTAGCAGTTCCCAGGGAAACGGGGAGCTGTTTTTT.